These 13 T cell receptor beta chains were all obtained from the same sample, sequenced in a study of beta chain features in type 1 diabetes. Findings and caveats of the study: Shorter TCRB CDR3s, moderately but significantly so, marked every one of the four CD4+ subsets in Type 1 diabetes patients.

Every isolated RNA sample was fully reverse transcribed, so sequencing captured expressed TCRB transcripts. The repertoire was sequenced with immunoSEQ multiplex PCR; TCRdb's copy has only in-frame clones and lacks some. The table has hundreds of thousands of clones, 11% to 15% seen once. These receptors lack a known antigen. Sequenced sample: naive CD4+ T cells from blood. These receptors originate from a young man with type 1 diabetes.

V usage is TRBV2 and J usage is TRBJ2-7; 9 bases are shared with TRBD1. Germline-derived CDR1 and CDR2 are SNHLY and FYNNEI. The CDR3 totals 14 residues. Unmatched junction bases numbered 8, after V lost 6 bases and J lost 5 bases. The CDR3 is CASSTGTGQDEQYF. CDR3 coding DNA: TGTGCCAGCAGCACCGGGACAGGGCAGGACGAGCAGTACTTC.

With respect to this clone: This CDR3 is also generated by other DNA sequences in the sample. The V and J genes are TRBV30 and TRBJ1-4, with D unclear. CDR1 and CDR2 from the germline V gene are GTSNPN and SVGIG (reference sequence). Trimming pared 2 bases from V and 0 bases from J, leaving 7 bases between. There are 14 residues in the CDR3. In DNA form, the CDR3 reads TGTGCCTGGAGTCCCGGTGCAACTAATGAAAAACTGTTTTTT. It yields the protein CAWSPGATNEKLFF.

This clone was detected only a few times. V is TRBV10-3 and J is TRBJ2-5, with TRBD2 matching over 8 bases. CDR3 length: 15 residues. The V segment lost 4 bases and the J segment 1 base; nucleotides outside the gene matches: 5. Germline V gene lookup returns CDR1 ENHRY and CDR2 SYGVKD. The CDR3 coding sequence is TGTGCCATCAGTGGTCTAGCGGGCTCCCAAGAGACCCAGTACTTC. It codes for CAISGLAGSQETQYF.

This chain uses TRBV29-1 with TRBJ1-1; 9 nucleotides agree with TRBD1. The ends lost 6 bases at V and 2 bases at J; junction bases unmatched: 10. Germline V gene lookup returns CDR1 SQVTM and CDR2 ANQGSEA. The CDR3 has 15 amino acids. The CDR3 sequence is CSVATTGGLNTEAFF. Written as DNA, the CDR3 is TGCAGCGTCGCTACCACAGGGGGCTTAAACACTGAAGCTTTCTTT.

This chain joins TRBV10-3 and TRBJ2-5; TRBD2 agrees at 10 bases. Germline CDR1 and CDR2: ENHRY and SYGVKD. Trimming removed 8 bases from V and 5 bases from J; junction bases left unmatched: 5. The CDR3 has 13 amino acids. The CDR3 nucleotides are TGTGCCATCGGGACTAGCGAGTCGGAGACCCAGTACTTC. This translates into CAIGTSESETQYF.

In regard to this clone: The sample holds other DNA sequences that translate to the same CDR3. This sequence joins TRBV7-9 and TRBJ1-1; tentative D call: TRBD1 (5 bases). The CDR3 sequence is 13 residues long. Germline V gene sequence: CDR1 SEHNR, CDR2 FQNEAQ (reference sequence). Trimming shortened V by 2 bases and J by 2 bases, and 6 bases separated the two germline ends. CDR3 loop: CASSLQGNTEAFF. The CDR3, as DNA: TGTGCCAGCAGCTTACAGGGTAACACTGAAGCTTTCTTT.

This clone was counted a few times. Other DNA sequences from this sample encode an identical CDR3 as well. The V and J genes are TRBV29-1 and TRBJ2-3; TRBD1 aligns across 7 bases. The CDR3 has 13 amino acids. V was clipped by 4 bases and J by 2 bases; unmatched bases: 3. Germline CDR1 SQVTM, CDR2 ANQGSEA. CDR3 DNA sequence: TGCAGCGTTGGACAGGGCGCCACAGATACGCAGTATTTT. Amino acids: CSVGQGATDTQYF.

The CDR3 sequence: CASSPWDSGDEQFF. CDR3 bases: TGTGCCAGCAGTCCCTGGGACTCCGGGGATGAGCAGTTCTTC. This chain connects TRBV6-5 to TRBJ2-1; possible D gene TRBD2, 6 bases. Per the germline V gene, CDR1 is MNHEY and CDR2 is SVGAGI. V was shortened by 5 bases and J by 8 bases, with 16 bases between the two germline ends. The CDR3 sequence is 14 residues long.

V gene TRBV29-1 combines with J gene TRBJ2-6, with no clear D. V shed 7 bases and J shed 2 bases, with 9 bases lying between them. This CDR3 region has 13 residues. The germline V gene encodes CDR1 SQVTM and CDR2 ANQGSEA. The CDR3 region is CSAYRPGANVLTF. The CDR3 DNA sequence: TGCAGCGCGTACAGACCTGGGGCCAACGTCCTGACTTTC.

This clone was recorded a few times. The DNA of the CDR3 is TGCGCCAGCAGCTCTGCCCCGAACACTGAAGCTTTCTTT. Translated: CASSSAPNTEAFF. V gene TRBV5-1 combines with J gene TRBJ1-1, with D unclear. Trimming took 3 bases from V and 1 from J, leaving 7 bases between them. CDR1 is SGHRS and CDR2 is YFSETQ in the germline V gene. The CDR3 has 13 residues.

In this sample, this clone turned up a few times. The chain recombines TRBV30 with TRBJ1-5, with D perhaps TRBD1 (6 bases). V was cut by 1 base and J by 5 bases, with 9 bases left in between. Germline V CDR1 and CDR2: GTSNPN, SVGIG (reference sequence). The length of the CDR3 is 13 residues. CDR3 bases: TGTGCCTGGAGTGCGGGGGCTCATCAGCCCCAGCATTTT. Translated, it gives CAWSAGAHQPQHF.

This clone has more than one count but fewer than ten. V is TRBV18 and J is TRBJ2-1, with D perhaps matching TRBD1 or TRBD2 (5 bases each). The CDR3 consists of 13 residues. V gave up 3 bases and J gave up 5 bases, with 8 bases separating them. Germline V gives CDR1 KGHSH, CDR2 LQKENI. CDR3 sequence (DNA): TGTGCCAGCTCACCCGGGACCAACAATGAGCAGTTCTTC. Amino acid sequence: CASSPGTNNEQFF.

The rearrangement joins TRBV14 to TRBJ1-2; 8 bases are shared with TRBD1. The V and J ends lost 2 bases and 8 bases, in that order; junction bases with no gene match: 4. Germline V lookup: CDR1 SGHDN, CDR2 FVKESK. The CDR3 is made up of 13 amino acids. The CDR3 here is CASSQPTGVGYTF. CDR3 nucleotides: TGTGCCAGCAGCCAACCGACAGGGGTCGGCTACACCTTC.